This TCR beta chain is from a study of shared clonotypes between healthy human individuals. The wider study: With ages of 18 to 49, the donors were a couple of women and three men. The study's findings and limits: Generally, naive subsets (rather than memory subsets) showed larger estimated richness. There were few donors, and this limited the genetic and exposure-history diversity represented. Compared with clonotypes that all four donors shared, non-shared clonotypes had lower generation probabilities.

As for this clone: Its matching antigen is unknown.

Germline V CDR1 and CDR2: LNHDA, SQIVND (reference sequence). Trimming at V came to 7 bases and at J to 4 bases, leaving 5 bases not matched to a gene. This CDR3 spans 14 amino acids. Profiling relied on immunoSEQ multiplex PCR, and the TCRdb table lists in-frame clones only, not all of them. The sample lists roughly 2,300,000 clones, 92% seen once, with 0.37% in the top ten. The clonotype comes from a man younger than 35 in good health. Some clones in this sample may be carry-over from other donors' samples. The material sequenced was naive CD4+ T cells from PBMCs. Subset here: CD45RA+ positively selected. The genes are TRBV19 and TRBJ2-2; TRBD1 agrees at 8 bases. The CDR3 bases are TGTGCCAGTATTCCCAGGGGGCTCACCGGGGAGCTGTTTTTT. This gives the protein CASIPRGLTGELFF.